This T cell receptor (beta chain) was observed in a study of cytomegalovirus exposure and HLA in healthy donors. Study observations and caveats: In a later analysis, most CMV-associated TCR beta chains appeared HLA-restricted. It was confirmed in vitro that three of the CMV-associated chains were specific for CMV antigens.

PCR amplification relied on 60 Vbeta primers (plus 13 Jbeta primers). This table comes from immunoSEQ multiplex PCR, and its TCRdb copy is limited to in-frame clones, with some not included. The sample includes fewer than 350,000 clones, roughly 90% of them seen just once. Regarding this clone: Its antigen is still unknown.

CDR3 length: 11 amino acids. The germline gives CDR1 ENHRY, CDR2 SYGVKD. This chain joins TRBV10-3 and TRBJ2-5; D remains ambiguous. The DNA end lines up better with TRBJ2-7; the J call may be wrong. This receptor was taken from a woman between 18 and 30 years old in good health and CMV-seronegative. The sequencing sample was made of PBMCs. CDR3 sequence: CAISERAEQYF. The DNA of the CDR3 is TGTGCCATCAGTGAAAGAGCCGAGCAGTACTTC.